The 8 T cell receptor beta chains listed next were all sequenced from one sample in a study of regulatory T cells in long-lasting Graves disease. iRepertoire HTBI primers and Arm-PCR of CDR3 regions built TCR beta libraries. From the multiplex PCR reads, TCRdb called clonotypes with MiXCR, one entry per CDR3 protein. The profile shows roughly 400,000 distinct CDR3 sequences, 20% of them singletons. Time point denoted: persistent/refractory GD, antithyroid drugs over 5 years with positive TRAb. PBMCs were the source of the RNA used for TCR sequencing. This specimen was peripheral blood mononuclear cells (PBMCs), taken when the disease was refractory, from a patient treated with antithyroid drugs. These receptors came from a female donor with Graves disease.

This clonotype has a handful of counts. The CDR3 nucleotides read TGTGCCAGCAGTCACATAGCGGGAGGCGACAATGAGCAGTTCTTC. Translating gives CASSHIAGGDNEQFF. The chain has TRBV12-3 or TRBV12-4 and TRBJ2-1; TRBD2 aligns across 10 bases. V was clipped by 5 bases and J by 5 bases; unmatched bases: 6. CDR3 length: 15 residues.

This clonotype was detected ten times or more. This chain links TRBV28 with TRBJ2-5, with TRBD1 matching 7 bases. The CDR3 has 17 amino acids. The junction had 15 bases not matched to a gene; V was cut back by 3 bases and J by 5 bases. CDR1 and CDR2 (germline): MDHEN, SYDVKM. CDR3 in amino acids: CASSLDRIARMVETQYF. The DNA of the CDR3 is TGTGCCAGCAGTTTGGACAGGATAGCCAGAATGGTGGAGACCCAGTACTTC.

The gene calls are TRBV28 and TRBJ2-7, with D possibly being TRBD2 (6 bases). The CDR3 has 12 amino acids. Looked up from germline, CDR1 is MDHEN and CDR2 is SYDVKM. The CDR3 bases are TGTGCCAGCAGTTCGCCCGAGACTAGTTTTTCGGTC. It is translated as CASSSPETSFSV.

As DNA, the CDR3 is TGTGCCAGCAGTTACTTACCGGTTAGCTCTGGGGCCAACGTCCTGACTTTC. Amino acids: CASSYLPVSSGANVLTF. V is TRBV6-5 and J is TRBJ2-6, with D hard to call. The V gene lost 1 base and the J gene lost 0 bases, with 10 bases spanning the gap. This CDR3 is 17 amino acids long. The germline V gene encodes CDR1 MNHEY and CDR2 SVGAGI.

The sample holds many counts of this clonotype. V is TRBV11-2 and J is TRBJ2-4; D possibly matches TRBD1 or TRBD2 (5 bases each). The germline V gene has CDR1 SGHAT and CDR2 FQNNGV. This CDR3 is 16 amino acids long. V lost 2 bases and J 3 bases, leaving 14 bases between the germline ends. The CDR3 DNA sequence: TGTGCCAGCAGCTTACGGGACGCAAGGAACAAAAACATTCAGTACTTC. It is translated as CASSLRDARNKNIQYF.

The sample holds many counts of this clonotype. V is TRBV6-1 and J is TRBJ1-4; D is undetermined. With 5 bases removed from V and 5 bases from J, the gap between germline ends came to 18 bases. This CDR3 is 16 amino acids long. In germline, CDR1 is MNHNS, CDR2 SASEGT. The CDR3: CASSTTIGGGNEKLFF. CDR3 bases: TGTGCCAGCAGTACGACCATCGGCGGAGGGAATGAAAAACTGTTTTTT.

The gene calls are TRBV4-1 and TRBJ2-7; 10 bases map to TRBD1. V gave up 1 base and J gave up 7 bases; unmatched junction bases: 7. CDR3 length: 15 amino acids. Germline V gene data show CDR1 as MGHRA and CDR2 as YSYEKL. The CDR3 sequence: CASSQGGTGAGEQYF. The CDR3 bases are TGCGCCAGCAGCCAAGGGGGGACAGGGGCAGGGGAGCAGTACTTC.

This clonotype was recorded at least ten times. The J gene is TRBJ1-2, the V gene TRBV12-3 or TRBV12-4, with D possibly TRBD1 on 5 matching bases. Trimming cost V 6 bases and J 5 bases, with 13 bases left between them. This CDR3 has 13 residues. DNA for the CDR3: TGTGCCAGCAGCCTGGGACGTGCGTATGGCTACACCTTC. This translates into CASSLGRAYGYTF.